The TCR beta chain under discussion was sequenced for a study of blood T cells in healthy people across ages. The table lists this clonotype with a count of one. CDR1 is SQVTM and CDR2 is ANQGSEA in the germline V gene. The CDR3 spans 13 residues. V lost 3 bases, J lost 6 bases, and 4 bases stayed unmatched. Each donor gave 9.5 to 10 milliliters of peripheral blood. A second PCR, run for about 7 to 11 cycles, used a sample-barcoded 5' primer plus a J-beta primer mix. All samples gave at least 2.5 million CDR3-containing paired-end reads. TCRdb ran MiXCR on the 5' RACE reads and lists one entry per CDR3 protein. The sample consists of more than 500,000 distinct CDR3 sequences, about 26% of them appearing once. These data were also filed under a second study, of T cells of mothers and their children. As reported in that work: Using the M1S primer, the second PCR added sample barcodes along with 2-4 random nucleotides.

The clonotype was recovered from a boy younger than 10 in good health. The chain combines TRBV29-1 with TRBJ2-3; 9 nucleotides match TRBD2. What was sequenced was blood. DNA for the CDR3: TGCAGCGTTGAGCGGGAGGGCAGTGATACGCAGTATTTT. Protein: CSVEREGSDTQYF.